There are a few counts of the clone carrying this TCR beta chain. Germline loops: CDR1 SGHTS, CDR2 YDEGEE. The CDR3 runs 13 residues. Trimming left V 4 bases short and J 7 bases short, with 12 bases between. The entry originates in a study of T cells in Graves' hyperthyroidism and ophthalmopathy. Amplification of TCR beta CDR3 regions used RNA as the template. Initially, a first-round RT-PCR of the TCR CDR3 employed the HTBI primer set. TCRdb processed the multiplex PCR reads anew with MiXCR; each CDR3 protein has one entry. Of roughly 520,000 distinct CDR3 sequences in the sample, around 24% were seen once.

V and J are TRBV5-8 and TRBJ1-5; weak D call: TRBD1 (6 bases). The sample comprised blood. The source of this sequence is a woman between 25 and 40 years old with Graves' ophthalmopathy. The CDR3 DNA sequence: TGTGCCAGCAGCCCAGGGGAAGAACAGCCCCAGCATTTT. It encodes CASSPGEEQPQHF.